This T cell receptor (beta chain) was profiled in a study of sequential checkpoint blockade in melanoma. Per germline, CDR1 SNHLY and CDR2 FYNNEI. Trimming removed 6 bases from V and 12 bases from J, with 18 bases in between. CDR3 length equals 13 residues. The data were produced by immunoSEQ multiplex PCR, yet TCRdb's version contains in-frame clones alone and is incomplete. The sample has under 40,000 clones; 88% are singletons. As to treatment: randomized to nivolumab then ipilimumab (arm A) or the reverse (arm B). The TCR originated in a human donor with melanoma. Sample: CD8+ T cells sorted from blood (inferred from file names), taken from a patient given nivolumab and ipilimumab in sequence. V usage is TRBV2 and J usage is TRBJ1-5; the D gene is possibly TRBD1 (5 bases). The CDR3 is CASRYTSRQYQHF. The DNA of the CDR3 is TGTGCCAGCAGGTATACATCCCGACAGTACCAGCATTTT.